A single sample is the source of the 14 T cell receptor beta chains below, sequenced in a study of breast tumors, draining lymph nodes, adjacent tissues. TCRdb re-called the multiplex PCR reads through MiXCR, storing one row per CDR3 protein. This sample carries approximately 150,000 distinct CDR3 sequences, about 33% of them seen once, and the ten largest clones take roughly 3.8%. Axillary draining lymph nodes of breast cancer patients supplied the node samples. The material sequenced was axillary lymph node tissue. The source of these receptors is a female donor with breast cancer. Some clones in this sample may be carry-over from other donors' samples.

On this clonotype: The DNA is omitted, as the CDR3 cannot be located on it reliably, and the CDR3 follows TCRdb's listing. The chain combines TRBV20-1 with TRBJ1-5. Inclusive of both ends, the CDR3 amounts to 20 amino acids. The V gene's germline CDR1 is DFQATT and CDR2 SNEGSKA (reference sequence). Here the CDR3 reads CSASLRFEQSFGPGNQPQHF.

This clonotype was seen many times. This chain connects TRBV15 to TRBJ2-7, with 7 nucleotides matching TRBD2. Germline-derived CDR1 and CDR2 are LNHNV and YYDKDF (reference sequence). V was pared by 0 bases and J by 3 bases, with 8 bases of the junction left unmatched. The CDR3 totals 16 residues. The CDR3 reads CATSRDRAGVLYEQYF. The CDR3 nucleotides read TGTGCCACCAGCAGAGATAGGGCGGGGGTTCTCTACGAGCAGTACTTC.

This clonotype was seen ten or more times. The V call is TRBV9, the J call TRBJ2-2, with 8 bases fitting TRBD2. The V gene's germline CDR1 is SGDLS and CDR2 YYNGEE. There are 17 residues in the CDR3. V trimming: 0 bases; J trimming: 1 base; junction bases outside the gene matches: 5. CDR3 loop: CASSVDQTSGNTGELFF. The CDR3 DNA follows: TGTGCCAGCAGCGTAGATCAAACTAGCGGGAACACCGGGGAGCTGTTTTTT.

The gene calls are TRBV5-1 and TRBJ2-1, with 7 bases fitting TRBD2. With 2 bases clipped from V and 15 bases from J, the junction kept 17 bases outside the gene matches. The germline gives CDR1 SGHRS, CDR2 YFSETQ. The CDR3 sequence is 15 residues long. The CDR3 is CASSFGGSSYNKRFF. The CDR3 coding sequence is TGCGCCAGCAGCTTTGGCGGGAGCTCCTACAATAAGCGGTTCTTC.

This clonotype was recorded many times. The chain has TRBV7-9 and TRBJ1-2, with D hard to call. CDR1 SEHNR and CDR2 FQNEAQ come from the germline V gene (reference sequence). CDR3 length: 16 residues. Trimming shortened V by 2 bases and J by 3 bases, and 16 bases separated the two germline ends. The CDR3 spells CASSLSFVTVYYGYTF. The CDR3, as DNA: TGTGCCAGCAGCTTAAGTTTTGTGACGGTGTACTATGGCTACACCTTC.

Concerning this clonotype: This may be a read error: a much more frequent sequence differs by one nucleotide. This likely comes from a read error, as the CDR3 has no conserved phenylalanine or tryptophan at its end. This chain connects TRBV5-4 to TRBJ2-2; 8 bases fit TRBD2. CDR1 and CDR2 from the germline V gene are SGHNT and YYREEE (reference sequence). This CDR3 comprises 15 residues. After removal of 2 bases from V and 6 bases from J, the junction contained 6 bases not matched to a gene. The CDR3 DNA is TGTGCCAGCAGCTTTGGTGGCGGGGGGCCCGGGGAGCTGTTTTCT. Encoded protein: CASSFGGGGPGELFS.

This clonotype has a count of ten or more. V is TRBV7-6 and J is TRBJ2-2, with D possibly TRBD1 on 7 matching bases. V was shortened by 5 bases and J by 2 bases, with 12 bases between the two germline ends. The length of the CDR3 is 15 residues. Per the germline V gene, CDR1 is SGHVS and CDR2 is FNYEAQ. The CDR3 nucleotides are TGTGCCAGCAGCGGGGGGACAGAAAACACCGGGGAGCTGTTTTTT. This gives the protein CASSGGTENTGELFF.

This clonotype was counted many times. This rearrangement joins TRBV7-8 to TRBJ2-7, with 8 bases identical to TRBD2. V was pared by 1 base and J by 5 bases, with 4 bases of the junction left unmatched. Germline values: CDR1 SGHVS, CDR2 FQNEAQ. The CDR3 has 14 residues. The CDR3: CASSLGSGDDEQYF. In nucleotides, the CDR3 is TGTGCCAGCAGCTTAGGTAGCGGGGACGACGAGCAGTACTTC.

This clonotype was recorded many times. The chain links TRBV7-9 to TRBJ1-3, with D possibly matching TRBD1 (5 bases). Germline CDR1 and CDR2: SEHNR and FQNEAQ (reference sequence). The CDR3 sequence is 15 residues long. Trimming pared 3 bases from V and 5 bases from J, leaving 14 bases between. The CDR3 sequence: CASSFTGTSRNTIYF. The DNA for the CDR3 is TGTGCCAGCAGCTTCACCGGGACTTCTCGAAACACCATATATTTT.

This clonotype was seen a few times. The chain recombines TRBV28 with TRBJ2-1, with no clear D. V was cut by 3 bases and J by 9 bases, with 12 bases left in between. Germline CDR1 is MDHEN and CDR2 is SYDVKM. The CDR3 is 13 amino acids. CDR3 in amino acids: CASSLPAGGEQFF. CDR3 sequence (DNA): TGTGCCAGCAGTTTGCCCGCCGGTGGTGAGCAGTTCTTC.

This sequence joins TRBV4-3 and TRBJ2-1; tentative D call: TRBD1 (6 bases). The CDR3 is 16 amino acids. CDR1 LGHNA and CDR2 YSLEER come from the germline V gene. With 0 bases removed from V and 7 bases from J, the gap between germline ends came to 16 bases. CDR3 bases: TGCGCCAGCAGCCAAGATAGGGGGACCGAACGGAATGAGCAGTTCTTC. This translates into CASSQDRGTERNEQFF.

This rearrangement joins TRBV15 to TRBJ1-6; D remains ambiguous. Deletions cut 1 base from V and 7 bases from J, with 11 bases between. Germline V CDR1 and CDR2: LNHNV, YYDKDF (reference sequence). The CDR3 spans 15 residues. CDR3 bases: TGTGCCACCAGCAGAGTTGCAGAGCGGAATTCACCCCTCCACTTT. Its protein product is CATSRVAERNSPLHF.

The rearrangement joins TRBV19 to TRBJ2-2, with D possibly TRBD1 on 5 matching bases. V shed 11 bases and J shed 5 bases, with 18 bases lying between them. CDR1 is LNHDA, CDR2 SQIVND, per germline (reference sequence). The length of the CDR3 is 14 residues. The CDR3 DNA is TGTGCCGTCAGCTCCCAGGGCCGGACCGGGGAGCTGTTTTTT. It specifies CAVSSQGRTGELFF.

J is TRBJ2-2 and V is TRBV20-1; the match to TRBD2 covers 8 bases. The junction had 4 bases not matched to a gene; V was cut back by 3 bases and J by 4 bases. Germline CDR1 and CDR2: DFQATT and SNEGSKA (reference sequence). The CDR3 spans 14 residues. CDR3 sequence: CSARSGGSTGELFF. CDR3 in DNA: TGCAGTGCTAGGAGCGGGGGTTCCACCGGGGAGCTGTTTTTT.